This TCR beta chain was sequenced for a study of T-cell memory formation after mild COVID-19. At the level of the study: Clustering of TCRs was largely donor specific. Study-wide points: There was a balanced CD4/CD8 profile in clones contracting day 15 to 85, and later expanders leaned CD4+. Memory sampled before infection contained some responding clones, suggesting cross-reactive memory joined. The CD4+ clones that contracted clustered mainly within CM and EM, and the CD8+ clones concentrated in EMRA.

The ends were cut back, 4 bases at V and 3 bases at J, with 7 bases in the middle. The CDR3 runs 12 residues. TCRdb recomputed calls from the 5' RACE reads with MiXCR, one row per CDR3 protein. Of more than 300,000 distinct CDR3 sequences in the sample, approximately 22% were seen once. Of note for this clonotype: Its antigen is unknown.

The specimen was PBMCs or a T cell subset sorted from them (not recorded which). The chain has TRBV12-3 or TRBV12-4 and TRBJ2-7; possibly TRBD2 for D (6 bases). This TCR was sampled from a young man who had mild COVID-19 (a few samples of this study predate the infection). Cell type and time point are not known. The CDR3 loop reads CASSSGGYEQYF. CDR3 bases: TGTGCCAGCAGTTCCGGGGGCTACGAGCAGTACTTC.